Given below is one T cell receptor (beta chain) in context. RNA totalling roughly 0.45 to 1 ug underwent reverse transcription with random hexamers. The CDR3 of TCR beta was amplified by immunoSEQ multiplex PCR across 54 Vbeta and 13 Jbeta. In TCRdb, the immunoSEQ multiplex PCR reads were re-called with MiXCR into one record per CDR3 protein. The sample contains just over 300,000 distinct CDR3 sequences, around 92% of which appear only once. This entry belongs to a study of CD8 T cells in Susac syndrome. The CDR3 runs to 14 residues. The V gene's germline CDR1 is SGHRS and CDR2 YFSETQ. The germline V and J ends were trimmed by 0 bases and 4 bases, with 10 bases remaining between them.

Sample: CD4+ T cells from PBMCs. The TCR originated in a human donor with multiple sclerosis. This chain joins TRBV5-1 and TRBJ1-1; perhaps TRBD1 as D (6 bases). The CDR3 bases are TGCGCCAGCAGCTTGGGGGGGCTGGGCACTGAAGCTTTCTTT. Translated, it gives CASSLGGLGTEAFF.